One and the same sample provided the 27 T cell receptor beta chains below, sequenced in a study of T cell responses to AZD1222 COVID-19 vaccine. Some clones are missing from TCRdb's copy, which holds only in-frame ones; the method was immunoSEQ multiplex PCR. Of 100,000 to 140,000 clones in the sample, about 89% were seen once. Sequencing was performed on peripheral blood, taken 28 days after the second AZD1222 dose. The source of these receptors is an adult who received the AZD1222 COVID-19 vaccine.

The sample holds a few counts of this clone. The chain links TRBV7-9 to TRBJ1-2; 10 positions agree with TRBD1. Trimming at V came to 5 bases and at J to 7 bases, leaving 10 bases not matched to a gene. Germline V CDR1 and CDR2: SEHNR, FQNEAQ (reference sequence). The CDR3 runs to 15 residues. The CDR3 DNA reads TGTGCCAGCAGCGCCCTGACAGGGGGCTGGGGTGGCTACACCTTC. The encoded protein is CASSALTGGWGGYTF.

The chain links TRBV6-1 to TRBJ1-1; 7 bases line up with TRBD1. V shed 2 bases, J shed 9 bases, and the junction held 6 bases outside the gene matches. The germline gives CDR1 MNHNS, CDR2 SASEGT. The length of the CDR3 is 13 residues. The CDR3 nucleotides read TGTGCCAGCAGTGAATCCCCGGGACAGAAAGCTTTCTTT. Its protein is CASSESPGQKAFF.

The chain is built from TRBV7-2 and TRBJ2-3; D is uncertain. V lost 2 bases and J 0 bases, leaving 6 bases between the germline ends. CDR1 is SGHTA and CDR2 is FQGNSA in the germline V gene. The CDR3 sequence is 14 residues long. The CDR3 is CASSLRPSTDTQYF. As DNA, the CDR3 is TGTGCCAGCAGCTTACGACCCAGCACAGATACGCAGTATTTT.

The chain joins TRBV9 to TRBJ1-2; a possible D gene is TRBD1 (5 bases). Per the germline V gene, CDR1 is SGDLS and CDR2 is YYNGEE. The V end was cut by 4 bases, the J end by 8 bases, with 15 bases between. The CDR3 loop spans 13 amino acids. CDR3 nucleotides: TGTGCCAGCAGCCCCCAGGTCCGGGGGGGCTACACCTTC. Protein: CASSPQVRGGYTF.

This sequence joins TRBV18 and TRBJ2-2; D gene unclear. The germline V gene has CDR1 KGHSH and CDR2 LQKENI. Trimming cost V 1 base and J 1 base, with 4 bases left between them. The CDR3 totals 14 residues. The chain's CDR3 is CASSPQKNTGELFF. The CDR3, as DNA: TGTGCCAGCTCACCACAAAAGAACACCGGGGAGCTGTTTTTT.

The CDR3 reads CASSLDLALYEQFF. In DNA, the CDR3 is TGTGCCAGCAGCTTAGACCTAGCGTTATATGAGCAGTTCTTC. The genes are TRBV11-2 and TRBJ2-1; D perhaps matches TRBD2 (6 bases). The CDR3 consists of 14 residues. Per the germline V gene, CDR1 is SGHAT and CDR2 is FQNNGV. Trimming removed 0 bases at V and 8 bases at J, with 11 bases between.

The rearrangement links TRBV27 to TRBJ1-5; TRBD1 matches 7 bases. Germline V CDR1 and CDR2: MNHEY, SMNVEV (reference sequence). This CDR3 has 19 amino acids. V was clipped by 7 bases and J by 3 bases; unmatched bases: 21. Here the CDR3 reads CASTLRAPGQFSHNQPQHF. DNA for the CDR3: TGTGCCAGCACTCTAAGGGCCCCGGGACAGTTCAGTCACAATCAGCCCCAGCATTTT.

The gene calls are TRBV27 and TRBJ1-2, with D unresolved. This CDR3 is 13 amino acids long. Germline assignment: CDR1 MNHEY and CDR2 SMNVEV (reference sequence). The ends were cut back, 9 bases at V and 3 bases at J, with 14 bases in the middle. The CDR3: CASRSIRDYGYTF. The CDR3 coding sequence is TGTGCCAGTAGGTCGATCCGGGACTATGGCTACACCTTC.

This chain joins TRBV6-6 and TRBJ2-5; 14 bases line up with TRBD2. V lost 5 bases, J lost 0 bases, and 8 bases stayed unmatched. This CDR3 has 18 amino acids. Germline V CDR1 and CDR2: MNHNY, SVGAGI (reference sequence). The CDR3 is CASSPGTSGGMYQETQYF. The CDR3 coding sequence is TGTGCCAGCAGTCCCGGGACTAGCGGGGGCATGTACCAAGAGACCCAGTACTTC.

This sequence joins TRBV5-1 and TRBJ2-6, with 7 bases identical to TRBD1. With V trimmed by 7 bases and J by 3 bases, 7 bases remained unmatched. Germline V gives CDR1 SGHRS, CDR2 YFSETQ. The CDR3 is made up of 15 amino acids. The CDR3 coding sequence is TGCGCCAGCTCTTCGACAGGGTTTGGGGCCAACGTCCTGACTTTC. As protein: CASSSTGFGANVLTF.

The chain employs TRBV6-5 and TRBJ1-5; perhaps TRBD1 as D (5 bases). The CDR3 spans 14 residues. V lost 2 bases to trimming and J lost 4 bases, with 9 bases between them. In germline, CDR1 is MNHEY, CDR2 SVGAGI. CDR3 protein: CASSYGGINQPQHF. As DNA, the CDR3 is TGTGCCAGCAGTTACGGGGGGATAAATCAGCCCCAGCATTTT.

The genes are TRBV7-9 and TRBJ1-5; no reliable D call. CDR1 and CDR2 (germline): SEHNR, FQNEAQ (reference sequence). The V end lost 1 base, the J end lost 3 bases, and 1 base lay between the germline ends. This CDR3 comprises 12 residues. This CDR3 is CASSLDNQPQHF. The CDR3 DNA sequence: TGTGCCAGCAGCTTAGACAATCAGCCCCAGCATTTT.

The V gene is TRBV4-1, the J gene TRBJ2-7; D gene unclear. CDR3 length: 12 amino acids. Germline V gene lookup returns CDR1 MGHRA and CDR2 YSYEKL. With 0 bases removed from V and 6 bases from J, the gap between germline ends came to 6 bases. The CDR3: CASSQESGEQYF. CDR3 bases: TGCGCCAGCAGCCAAGAAAGTGGCGAGCAGTACTTC.

V gene TRBV19 combines with J gene TRBJ1-5; D is unclear. CDR3 length: 11 amino acids. CDR1 and CDR2 (germline): LNHDA, SQIVND (reference sequence). Trimming pared 5 bases from V and 9 bases from J, leaving 8 bases between. The CDR3 DNA reads TGTGCCAGTAGTTTGGTAGGGCCCCAGCATTTT. Translated: CASSLVGPQHF.

The V gene is TRBV12-3 or TRBV12-4, the J gene TRBJ1-3, with D possibly TRBD1 on 6 matching bases. The CDR3 has 13 residues. The V end was cut by 0 bases, the J end by 8 bases, with 8 bases between. DNA of the CDR3: TGTGCCAGCAGTTTAGCCAGGGGATACACCATATATTTT. Protein sequence: CASSLARGYTIYF.

CDR3 nucleotide sequence: TGTGCCAGCAGTCCCCCCTCAGGGGTGCCGATTAATGAGCAGTTCTTC. This sequence encodes CASSPPSGVPINEQFF. This chain uses TRBV6-4 with TRBJ2-1, with D maybe TRBD1 (6 bases). CDR3 length equals 16 residues. Looked up from germline, CDR1 is MRHNA and CDR2 is SNTAGT. Trimming stripped 5 bases from V and 7 bases from J, with 21 bases between.

The chain joins TRBV5-8 to TRBJ2-1; D is ambiguous. The ends were cut back, 8 bases at V and 10 bases at J, with 22 bases in the middle. The CDR3 consists of 14 residues. Germline V gene lookup returns CDR1 SGHTS and CDR2 YDEGEE. In DNA, the CDR3 is TGTGCCAGAGGTTTCGGGTCAGAGCCGCTAGAGCAGTTCTTC. It yields the protein CARGFGSEPLEQFF.

The V and J genes are TRBV6-6 and TRBJ2-3; D may be TRBD2 (6 bases). The CDR3 is 13 amino acids. Between the trimmed V and J ends, which lost 5 bases and 2 bases, there was a span of 8 bases. Germline CDR1 is MNHNY and CDR2 is SVGAGI (reference sequence). The CDR3, as DNA: TGTGCCAGCAGTCGGGACTCCACAGATACGCAGTATTTT. It encodes CASSRDSTDTQYF.

The chain couples TRBV5-6 to TRBJ2-1, with TRBD1 identical over 8 bases. V dropped 6 bases and J dropped 6; count of bases not matched to a gene: 17. In germline, CDR1 is SGHDT, CDR2 YYEEEE. There are 17 residues in the CDR3. Here the CDR3 DNA reads TGTGCCAGCACCCCCATAGGAGGCAGGGGGCTACTCAATGAGCAGTTCTTC. Translation gives CASTPIGGRGLLNEQFF.

The table lists this clone with a count of one. J is TRBJ2-7 and V is TRBV28, with 7 bases aligning to TRBD2. Germline lookup yields CDR1 MDHEN and CDR2 SYDVKM. V gave up 7 bases and J gave up 3 bases; unmatched junction bases: 9. The CDR3 contains 14 residues. CDR3 DNA sequence: TGTGCCAGCACTTTGGCCGGGGGGAACTACGAGCAGTACTTC. Translation gives CASTLAGGNYEQYF.

This chain connects TRBV6-1 to TRBJ2-7, with 7 bases matching TRBD1. The germline V gene has CDR1 MNHNS and CDR2 SASEGT. The junction had 2 bases not matched to a gene; V was cut back by 0 bases and J by 0 bases. The CDR3 extends over 15 amino acids. CDR3 loop: CASSEATGSSYEQYF. In DNA, the CDR3 is TGTGCCAGCAGTGAAGCGACAGGGAGCTCCTACGAGCAGTACTTC.

This chain links TRBV30 with TRBJ2-1; D is ambiguous. CDR3 length: 11 amino acids. The germline V gene has CDR1 GTSNPN and CDR2 SVGIG (reference sequence). The V end lost 5 bases, the J end lost 7 bases, and 9 bases lay between the germline ends. CDR3 DNA: TGTGCCTGGGGTACAGTTAATGAGCAGTTCTTC. Translating gives CAWGTVNEQFF.

The chain joins TRBV18 to TRBJ1-2; the D gene is possibly TRBD1 (5 bases). Trimming took off 3 bases at V and 3 bases at J, with 11 bases between the two ends. Germline CDR1 reads KGHSH; CDR2 reads LQKENI. The CDR3 consists of 14 residues. The CDR3 DNA is TGTGCCAGCTCACCCGGAGGGGACTACTATGGCTACACCTTC. It specifies CASSPGGDYYGYTF.

The rearrangement uses TRBV5-1 and TRBJ1-4; tentative D call: TRBD1 (5 bases). Germline values: CDR1 SGHRS, CDR2 YFSETQ. CDR3 length: 15 amino acids. Trimming cost V 3 bases and J 2 bases, with 11 bases left between them. The DNA of the CDR3 is TGCGCCAGCAGCTGGGGACTCTCGACTAATGAAAAACTGTTTTTT. Amino acids: CASSWGLSTNEKLFF.

The chain recombines TRBV7-8 with TRBJ1-1, with D uncertain. Deletions cut 5 bases from V and 1 base from J, with 11 bases between. Germline-derived CDR1 and CDR2 are SGHVS and FQNEAQ. The CDR3 contains 14 residues. The CDR3 DNA follows: TGTGCCAGCAGCCTTGTTGTGCCGAACACTGAAGCTTTCTTT. Translated: CASSLVVPNTEAFF.

The V gene is TRBV14, the J gene TRBJ1-1; D is perhaps TRBD1 (5 bases). CDR3 length: 15 amino acids. CDR1 SGHDN and CDR2 FVKESK come from the germline V gene. V was pared by 0 bases and J by 3 bases, with 11 bases between. CDR3 region: CASSQDERGYTEAFF. The CDR3 coding sequence is TGTGCCAGCAGCCAAGACGAAAGGGGTTACACTGAAGCTTTCTTT.

V gene TRBV21-1 combines with J gene TRBJ2-7; TRBD2, the D gene given by the table, was not confirmed from the DNA. TRBV21-1 is assigned pseudogene status. The CDR3 is 19 amino acids. The CDR3 loop reads CASSKRRLAGSRPSYEQYF. DNA for the CDR3: TGTGCCAGCAGCAAAAGGCGACTAGCGGGTTCCCGACCTTCCTACGAGCAGTACTTC.